This TCR beta chain is from a study of blood T cell repertoires in COVID-19 (TCRdb year 2020). Regarding the study in general: Samples covering the acute and convalescent phases of COVID-19 were provided by collaborators in the United States, Italy and Spain. Subjects who had been exposed to COVID-19, were actively infected with it, or had recovered from it provided the deeply sampled blood TCRbeta repertoires that made up the dataset. The samples were drawn from the first 160 participants of the ongoing ImmuneRACE study and from 950 to 1,500 subjects provided by 6 global collaborators. Where available, HLA class I and class II types were taken from metadata supplied by the sample provider and were not determined by assay-based typing. The material from the prospective study consisted of cDNA or gDNA derived from T cells, B-cell-depleted T cells, or PBMCs. Sample metadata almost always included a de-identified subject ID, COVID-19 status, age in years and sex. The repertoires were made available in a free public database intended to serve as a resource for research on the immune response to SARS-CoV-2. Study-wide findings and limitations: How much clinical and demographic metadata was included differed by source and by participant, and the metadata was provided uncurated.

The immunoSEQ Assay, a bias-controlled multiplex PCR, was used to amplify TCRbeta CDR3 regions from genomic DNA. As for the original processing: Nucleated cell counts per sample were estimated from amplification of reference gene primers within the assay. Sequence reads were collapsed and filtered to measure the absolute abundance of every unique TCRbeta CDR3 rearrangement. Productive Simpson clonality was computed per sample as the square root of Simpson's diversity index over productive rearrangements. The immuneACCESS repertoire file appears here via TCRdb, limited to in-frame rearrangements. These files lack a portion of the clones; in checked studies, under half of the deficit traces to unresolved V genes, and the cause of the others is not known. V and J calls and clone size are those listed in that table; D and trimming were worked out from the DNA. The sample has roughly 360,000 clones on record, 87% of them singletons. 1% to 1.5% of the sample is held by the ten biggest clonotypes.

In its sample, this clone was seen a few times. Its antigen is currently not known. Within one base of it there is no much larger clone, and no base qualities were kept. This sample includes further DNA sequences coding for the same CDR3. Enrolling through a virtual design, the prospective study's participants ranged in age from roughly 18 to 100 years and lived across some 22 United States geographic areas. Cohort assignment in the prospective study relied on participant-reported clinical history from a screening survey and a study questionnaire. ImmuneRACE Cohort 3 recovered participants were defined by two consecutive negative NP/OP PCR tests, healthcare professional clearance, or symptom resolution. Each participant in the prospective study had whole blood, serum and a nasopharyngeal or oropharyngeal swab collected by mobile phlebotomists. Prospective study participants could optionally give additional blood draws and questionnaires over an approximately 2-month period. Prospective study blood samples were shipped either frozen or at room temperature before DNA extraction.

The clonotype was recovered from a young man who had recovered from COVID-19. Sequenced sample: PBMCs or T cells enriched from blood (not recorded which).

The nucleotides are TGCGCCAGCAGCTTGGCTAGCGGGGGGGCCCATGAGCAGTTCTTC. This is translated as CASSLASGGAHEQFF. The chain is assembled from TRBV5-1 and TRBJ2-1, and 12 junction bases match TRBD2. Trimming accounts for 0 bases at V and 8 bases at J, while the number of junction bases matched to no gene is 3. CDR1 is given as SGHRS and CDR2 as YFSETQ, both from the germline V gene. The CDR3 sequence holds 15 residues, the cysteine and phenylalanine included. Only the CDR3 region is kept as DNA, spanning 45 bases read in frame from base 1.